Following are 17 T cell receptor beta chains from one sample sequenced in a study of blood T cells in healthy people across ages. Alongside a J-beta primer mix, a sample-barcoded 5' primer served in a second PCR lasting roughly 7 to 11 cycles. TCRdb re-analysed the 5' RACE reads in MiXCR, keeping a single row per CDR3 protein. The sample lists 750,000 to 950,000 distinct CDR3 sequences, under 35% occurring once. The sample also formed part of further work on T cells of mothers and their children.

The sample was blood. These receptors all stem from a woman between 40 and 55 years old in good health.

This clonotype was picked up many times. CDR3 bases: TGTGCCAGCAGCCCGCGGGCCTCCTACGAGCAGTACTTC. As protein: CASSPRASYEQYF. The chain links TRBV7-9 to TRBJ2-7; possibly TRBD2 for D (5 bases). This CDR3 spans 13 amino acids. Germline loops: CDR1 SEHNR, CDR2 FQNEAQ (reference sequence). V was shortened by 5 bases and J by 0 bases, with 8 bases between the two germline ends. Combining the CDR3 with reference TRBV7-9 and TRBJ2-7 gives the whole variable domain DTGVSQNPRHKITKRGQNVTFRCDPISEHNRLYWYRQTLGQGPEFLTYFQNEAQLEKSRLLSDRFSAERPKGSFSTLEIQRTEQGDSAMYLCASSPRASYEQYFGPGTRLTVT.

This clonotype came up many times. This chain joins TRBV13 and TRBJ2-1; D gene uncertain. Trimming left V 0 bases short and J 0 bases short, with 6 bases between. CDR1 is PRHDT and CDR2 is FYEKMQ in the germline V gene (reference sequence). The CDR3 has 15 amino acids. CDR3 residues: CASSLGVSSYNEQFF. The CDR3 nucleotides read TGTGCCAGCAGCTTAGGGGTTAGCTCCTACAATGAGCAGTTCTTC.

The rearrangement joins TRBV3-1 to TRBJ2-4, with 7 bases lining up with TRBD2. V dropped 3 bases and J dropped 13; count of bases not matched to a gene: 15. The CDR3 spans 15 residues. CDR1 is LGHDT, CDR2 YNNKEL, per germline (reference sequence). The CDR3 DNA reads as TGTGCCAGCAGCCAGGGGGGGGACCCCTACAATGAGCAGTACTTC. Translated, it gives CASSQGGDPYNEQYF.

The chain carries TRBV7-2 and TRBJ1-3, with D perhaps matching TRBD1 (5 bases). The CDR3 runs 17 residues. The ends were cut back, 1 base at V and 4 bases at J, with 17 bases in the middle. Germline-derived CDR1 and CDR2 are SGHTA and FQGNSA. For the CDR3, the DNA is TGTGCCAGCAGCTTAGTTAGTGCGGGGGGAGCAGGAAACACCATATATTTT. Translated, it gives CASSLVSAGGAGNTIYF. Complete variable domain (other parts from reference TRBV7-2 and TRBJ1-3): GAGVSQSPSNKVTEKGKDVELRCDPISGHTALYWYRQSLGQGLEFLIYFQGNSAPDKSGLPSDRFSAERTGGSVSTLTIQRTQQEDSAVYLCASSLVSAGGAGNTIYFGEGSWLTVV.

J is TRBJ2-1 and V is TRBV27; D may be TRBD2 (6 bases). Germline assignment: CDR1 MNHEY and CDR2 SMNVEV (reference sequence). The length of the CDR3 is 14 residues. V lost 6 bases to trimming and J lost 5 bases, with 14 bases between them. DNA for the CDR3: TGTGCCAGCAGAGAGTGGCGGGATGACAATGAGCAGTTCTTC. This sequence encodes CASREWRDDNEQFF.

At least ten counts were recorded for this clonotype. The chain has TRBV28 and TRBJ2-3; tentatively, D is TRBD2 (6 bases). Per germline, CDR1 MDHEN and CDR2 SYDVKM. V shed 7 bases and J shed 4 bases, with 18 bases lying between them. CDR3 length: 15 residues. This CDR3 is CASNLGERVADTQYF. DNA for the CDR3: TGTGCCAGCAACCTGGGGGAGCGGGTGGCAGATACGCAGTATTTT. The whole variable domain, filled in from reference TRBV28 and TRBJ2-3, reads DVKVTQSSRYLVKRTGEKVFLECVQDMDHENMFWYRQDPGLGLRLIYFSYDVKMKEKGDIPEGYSVSREKKERFSLILESASTNQTSMYLCASNLGERVADTQYFGPGTRLTVL.

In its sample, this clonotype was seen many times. CDR3 coding DNA: TGTGCCAGCAGTTACGGGCTCACCTACGAGCAGTACTTC. Translated: CASSYGLTYEQYF. The chain combines TRBV6-5 with TRBJ2-7, with D unresolved. The germline V gene encodes CDR1 MNHEY and CDR2 SVGAGI. The ends were cut back, 2 bases at V and 2 bases at J, with 7 bases in the middle. The CDR3 has 13 amino acids.

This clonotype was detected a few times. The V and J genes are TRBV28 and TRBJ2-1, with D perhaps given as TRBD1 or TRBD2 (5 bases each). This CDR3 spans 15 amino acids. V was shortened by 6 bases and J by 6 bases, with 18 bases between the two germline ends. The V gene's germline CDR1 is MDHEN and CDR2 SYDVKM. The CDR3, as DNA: TGTGCCAGCAGCCTCGGGCCCCCAGGGAGCAATGAGCAGTTCTTC. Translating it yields CASSLGPPGSNEQFF. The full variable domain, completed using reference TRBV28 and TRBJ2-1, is DVKVTQSSRYLVKRTGEKVFLECVQDMDHENMFWYRQDPGLGLRLIYFSYDVKMKEKGDIPEGYSVSREKKERFSLILESASTNQTSMYLCASSLGPPGSNEQFFGPGTRLTVL.

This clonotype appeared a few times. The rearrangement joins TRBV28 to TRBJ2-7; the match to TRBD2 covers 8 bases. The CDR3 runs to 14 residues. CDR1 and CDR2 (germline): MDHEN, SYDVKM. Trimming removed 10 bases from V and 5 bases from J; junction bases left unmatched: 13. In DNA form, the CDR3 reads TGTGCCACCATTCCTGCCGGGACTAGAAACGAGCAGTACTTC. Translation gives CATIPAGTRNEQYF.

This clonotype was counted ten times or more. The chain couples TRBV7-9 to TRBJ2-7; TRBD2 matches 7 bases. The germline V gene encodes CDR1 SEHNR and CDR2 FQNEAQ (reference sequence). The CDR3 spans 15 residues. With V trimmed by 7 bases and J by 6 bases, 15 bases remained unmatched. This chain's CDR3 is CASNTPGAGASEQYF. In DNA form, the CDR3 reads TGTGCCAGCAACACCCCCGGGGCGGGAGCAAGCGAGCAGTACTTC.

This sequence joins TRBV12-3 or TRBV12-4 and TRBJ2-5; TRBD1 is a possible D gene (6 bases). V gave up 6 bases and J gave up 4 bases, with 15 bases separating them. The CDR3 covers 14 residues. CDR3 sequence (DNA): TGTGCCAGCAGAACGGAAACAGGGTCAGAGACCCAGTACTTC. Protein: CASRTETGSETQYF.

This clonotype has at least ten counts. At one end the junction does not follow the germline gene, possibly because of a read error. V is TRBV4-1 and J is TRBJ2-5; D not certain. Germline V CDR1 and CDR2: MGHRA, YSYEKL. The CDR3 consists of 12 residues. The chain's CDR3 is CASSQDQETQYF. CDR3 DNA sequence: TGTGCCAGCAGCCAAGACCAAGAGACCCAGTACTTC.

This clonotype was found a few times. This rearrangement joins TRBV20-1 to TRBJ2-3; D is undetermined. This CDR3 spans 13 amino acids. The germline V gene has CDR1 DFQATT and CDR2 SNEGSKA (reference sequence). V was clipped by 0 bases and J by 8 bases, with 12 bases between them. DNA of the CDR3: TGCAGTGCTAGAGACGGACCGCACCGTACGCAGTATTTT. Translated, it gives CSARDGPHRTQYF.

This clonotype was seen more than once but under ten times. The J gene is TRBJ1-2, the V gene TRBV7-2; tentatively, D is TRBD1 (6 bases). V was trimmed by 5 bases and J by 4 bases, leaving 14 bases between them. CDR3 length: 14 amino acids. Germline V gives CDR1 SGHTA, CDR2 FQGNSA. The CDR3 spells CASSPPGQFYGYTF. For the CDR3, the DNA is TGTGCCAGCAGCCCACCCGGACAGTTCTATGGCTACACCTTC. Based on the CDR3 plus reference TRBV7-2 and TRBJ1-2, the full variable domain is GAGVSQSPSNKVTEKGKDVELRCDPISGHTALYWYRQSLGQGLEFLIYFQGNSAPDKSGLPSDRFSAERTGGSVSTLTIQRTQQEDSAVYLCASSPPGQFYGYTFGSGTRLTVV.

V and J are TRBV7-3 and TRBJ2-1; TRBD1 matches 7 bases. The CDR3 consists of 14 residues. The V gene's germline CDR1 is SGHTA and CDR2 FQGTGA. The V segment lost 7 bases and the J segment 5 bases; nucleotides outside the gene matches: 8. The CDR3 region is CASTTGSGHNEQFF. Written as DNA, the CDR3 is TGTGCCAGCACGACAGGGTCAGGGCACAATGAGCAGTTCTTC.

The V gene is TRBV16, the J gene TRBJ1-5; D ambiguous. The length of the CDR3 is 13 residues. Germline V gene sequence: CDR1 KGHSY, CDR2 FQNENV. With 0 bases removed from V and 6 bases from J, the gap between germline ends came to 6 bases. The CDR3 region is CASSQSEGQPQHF. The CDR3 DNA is TGTGCCAGCAGCCAATCAGAGGGTCAGCCCCAGCATTTT.

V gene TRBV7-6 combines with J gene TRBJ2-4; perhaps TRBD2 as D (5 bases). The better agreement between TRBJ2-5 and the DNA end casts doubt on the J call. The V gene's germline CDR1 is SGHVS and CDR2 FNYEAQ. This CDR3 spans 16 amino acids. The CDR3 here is CASSPEGSGFQETQYF. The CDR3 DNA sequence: TGTGCCAGCAGCCCTGAGGGTTCGGGTTTCCAAGAGACCCAGTACTTC.